These 22 T cell receptor beta chains were sequenced from one sample in a study of regulatory T cells in long-lasting Graves disease. Arm-PCR of CDR3 regions and iRepertoire HTBI primers were the basis on which TCR beta libraries were built. TCRdb used MiXCR to reprocess the multiplex PCR reads, holding one entry per CDR3 protein. The data hold about 660,000 distinct CDR3 sequences, with roughly 30% observed a single time. Indicated time point: persistent/refractory GD, antithyroid drugs over 5 years with positive TRAb. PBMCs provided the RNA from which the TCR library was made. This sample comprised peripheral blood mononuclear cells (PBMCs), obtained when the disease was refractory, from a patient treated with antithyroid drugs. The receptors stem from a female donor with Graves disease.

This chain links TRBV27 with TRBJ2-1; D unresolved. CDR1 is MNHEY and CDR2 is SMNVEV in the germline V gene (reference sequence). This CDR3 is 15 amino acids long. Between the trimmed V and J ends, which lost 2 bases and 1 base, there was a span of 9 bases. The CDR3 spells CASSLRALSYNEQFF. The DNA for the CDR3 is TGTGCCAGCAGTTTAAGGGCCCTTTCCTACAATGAGCAGTTCTTC.

The J gene is TRBJ1-1, the V gene TRBV3-1, with D maybe TRBD1 (6 bases). From germline, CDR1 is LGHDT and CDR2 YNNKEL (reference sequence). CDR3 length equals 15 residues. V gave up 3 bases and J gave up 5 bases, with 16 bases separating them. The CDR3 DNA follows: TGTGCCAGCAGCCAGTGGGGGGGCAGAGGAACTGAAGCTTTCTTT. It translates to CASSQWGGRGTEAFF.

This clonotype was detected ten times or more. The rearrangement joins TRBV30 to TRBJ1-2, with D tentatively TRBD1 (6 bases). V was clipped by 4 bases and J by 4 bases, with 10 bases between them. The CDR3 extends over 12 amino acids. Germline V gives CDR1 GTSNPN, CDR2 SVGIG (reference sequence). CDR3 DNA sequence: TGTGCCTGGACCAGGGGAGGCTATGGCTACACCTTC. Protein product: CAWTRGGYGYTF.

This chain connects TRBV6-5 to TRBJ1-5; TRBD1 matches 8 bases. The J segment lost 1 base and the V segment lost 3 bases, leaving 2 bases of the junction unmatched. Germline V CDR1 and CDR2: MNHEY, SVGAGI. This CDR3 is 15 amino acids long. The CDR3 bases are TGTGCCAGCAGTTATGGACAGGGAAGCAATCAGCCCCAGCATTTT. Amino acids: CASSYGQGSNQPQHF.

This clonotype has a count of ten or more. This rearrangement joins TRBV12-3 or TRBV12-4 to TRBJ1-4; TRBD1 is a possible D gene (6 bases). V was pared by 5 bases and J by 4 bases, with 14 bases between. The CDR3 totals 15 residues. CDR3 nucleotides: TGTGCCAGCAGTCCCCCAGGACAGCTTAATGAAAAACTGTTTTTT. It encodes CASSPPGQLNEKLFF.

J is TRBJ2-2 and V is TRBV3-1; D remains ambiguous. This CDR3 contains 13 residues. The germline V gene has CDR1 LGHDT and CDR2 YNNKEL (reference sequence). Deletions cut 2 bases from V and 3 bases from J, with 4 bases between. In DNA form, the CDR3 reads TGTGCCAGCAGCCAAAAGCACACCGGGGAGCTGTTTTTT. This encodes CASSQKHTGELFF. Together with reference TRBV3-1 and TRBJ2-2, the CDR3 gives the full variable domain: DTAVSQTPKYLVTQMGNDKSIKCEQNLGHDTMYWYKQDSKKFLKIMFSYNNKELIINETVPNRFSPKSPDKAHLNLHINSLELGDSAVYFCASSQKHTGELFFGEGSRLTVL.

The V gene is TRBV12-3 or TRBV12-4, the J gene TRBJ1-4, with D possibly matching TRBD1 (6 bases). Trimming stripped 0 bases from V and 0 bases from J, with 11 bases between. The CDR3 runs 17 residues. CDR3 coding DNA: TGTGCCAGCAGTTTAGCACGGGGGGCCGCAACTAATGAAAAACTGTTTTTT. This sequence encodes CASSLARGAATNEKLFF.

The sample holds many counts of this clonotype. This chain connects TRBV12-3 or TRBV12-4 to TRBJ2-6; no clear D gene. V lost 2 bases, J lost 4 bases, and 9 bases lay in between. The CDR3 spans 15 residues. The CDR3 loop is CASSLISSGANVLTF. The DNA of the CDR3 is TGTGCCAGCAGTTTAATCTCCTCGGGGGCCAACGTCCTGACTTTC.

This chain uses TRBV15 with TRBJ1-2; TRBD1 matches 9 bases. The CDR3 has 19 amino acids. Germline V gene lookup returns CDR1 LNHNV and CDR2 YYDKDF (reference sequence). V was pared by 0 bases and J by 6 bases, with 17 bases of the junction left unmatched. In DNA form, the CDR3 reads TGTGCCACCAGCAGAGAAACAGGGGGCGCGGGTGTTGATCCCAATGGCTACACCTTC. This translates into CATSRETGGAGVDPNGYTF.

The genes are TRBV19 and TRBJ1-5; tentative D call: TRBD1 (5 bases). Trimming cost V 3 bases and J 3 bases, with 15 bases left between them. The CDR3 is made up of 16 amino acids. Germline CDR1 is LNHDA and CDR2 is SQIVND (reference sequence). In DNA, the CDR3 is TGTGCCAGTAGTATTCAGTTGGGACGGATCAATCAGCCCCAGCATTTT. As protein: CASSIQLGRINQPQHF.

A few counts support this clonotype. J is TRBJ1-1 and V is TRBV20-1; tentative D call: TRBD1 (6 bases). Trimming left V 5 bases short and J 1 base short, with 20 bases between. The germline gives CDR1 DFQATT, CDR2 SNEGSKA (reference sequence). This CDR3 has 16 residues. CDR3 protein: CSAPARATGRNTEAFF. In DNA, the CDR3 is TGCAGTGCTCCTGCCCGTGCTACAGGGAGGAACACTGAAGCTTTCTTT.

V and J are TRBV20-1 and TRBJ1-6; 9 bases align to TRBD1. The CDR3 totals 15 residues. Germline V gives CDR1 DFQATT, CDR2 SNEGSKA (reference sequence). J was trimmed by 14 bases and V by 5 bases; bases with no gene match: 16. CDR3 bases: TGCAGTGCTGGGGGGACAGGGCCCCCGTTTGCGACCCTCCACTTT. Translated, it gives CSAGGTGPPFATLHF.

CDR3 in amino acids: CASNYLGANTEAFF. The CDR3 DNA sequence: TGTGCCAGCAACTATCTGGGGGCGAACACTGAAGCTTTCTTT. The rearrangement joins TRBV6-1 to TRBJ1-1, with TRBD1 as a possible D gene (6 bases). The CDR3 contains 14 residues. V lost 7 bases to trimming and J lost 1 base, with 13 bases between them. Per germline, CDR1 MNHNS and CDR2 SASEGT.

Comment on this clonotype: It may be a read error: a sequence one base away is much more abundant. The rearrangement joins TRBV6-2 or TRBV6-3 to TRBJ2-7; no clear D gene. The CDR3 has 13 amino acids. Germline CDR1 reads MNHEY; CDR2 reads SVGEGT. The CDR3 nucleotides are TGTGCCAGCAGTGAATCCGGTAGCTATGGCTGCACCTTC. Its protein is CASSESGSYGCTF.

The table lists this clonotype with a count of one. This rearrangement joins TRBV5-1 to TRBJ2-1, with a possible D match to TRBD2 (6 bases). CDR1 is SGHRS and CDR2 is YFSETQ in the germline V gene. V lost 0 bases to trimming and J lost 7 bases, with 14 bases between them. This CDR3 is 15 amino acids long. The CDR3 nucleotides read TGCGCCAGCAGCTTGGCCCGGGAGAAGTGGAATGAGCAGTTCTTC. This encodes CASSLAREKWNEQFF.

The rearrangement links TRBV6-6 to TRBJ1-1, with no clear D. The V gene lost 0 bases and the J gene lost 0 bases, with 8 bases spanning the gap. Germline values: CDR1 MNHNY, CDR2 SVGAGI (reference sequence). This CDR3 has 15 residues. CDR3 in DNA: TGTGCCAGCAGTTACTCGCGGCGGTTGAACACTGAAGCTTTCTTT. Translation: CASSYSRRLNTEAFF.

This clonotype was recorded at least ten times. V and J are TRBV3-1 and TRBJ1-1, with D maybe TRBD1 (6 bases). Looked up from germline, CDR1 is LGHDT and CDR2 is YNNKEL (reference sequence). The ends were cut back, 2 bases at V and 1 base at J, with 14 bases in the middle. The CDR3 runs to 16 residues. This CDR3 reads CASSQSLGGRNTEAFF. CDR3 sequence (DNA): TGTGCCAGCAGCCAAAGCCTGGGGGGGCGGAACACTGAAGCTTTCTTT.

CDR3 coding DNA: TGTGCCAGCAGCCAGTTTATTACGGGACTCACGACGAACACTGAAGCTTTCTTT. It yields the protein CASSQFITGLTTNTEAFF. The chain joins TRBV14 to TRBJ1-1; the D gene is possibly TRBD1 (5 bases). The CDR3 runs 18 residues. The ends were cut back, 3 bases at V and 1 base at J, with 21 bases in the middle. CDR1 is SGHDN and CDR2 is FVKESK in the germline V gene.

This clonotype was seen repeatedly, ten times or more. The chain links TRBV6-6 to TRBJ2-7; D assignment may be TRBD1 or TRBD2 (6 bases each). Deletions cut 0 bases from V and 5 bases from J, with 17 bases between. The CDR3 length is 16 residues. Germline V CDR1 and CDR2: MNHNY, SVGAGI (reference sequence). The CDR3 coding sequence is TGTGCCAGCAGTTACTCGTACGGGGGACATGCTGACGAGCAGTACTTC. This translates into CASSYSYGGHADEQYF.

The chain links TRBV12-3 or TRBV12-4 to TRBJ1-4, with a weak D call TRBD1 (5 bases). The CDR3 runs 14 residues. The V end was cut by 6 bases, the J end by 8 bases, with 16 bases between. CDR3 sequence: CASSRTSRGEKLFF. CDR3 coding DNA: TGTGCCAGCAGCCGGACATCACGAGGGGAAAAACTGTTTTTT.

There are a few counts of this clonotype. The V gene is TRBV3-1, the J gene TRBJ2-4, with a weak D call TRBD1 (6 bases). Germline CDR1 is LGHDT and CDR2 is YNNKEL (reference sequence). V lost 2 bases to trimming and J lost 0 bases, with 11 bases between them. The CDR3 extends over 16 amino acids. CDR3 loop: CASSQSDRLAKNIQYF. In DNA, the CDR3 is TGTGCCAGCAGCCAATCCGACAGGCTAGCCAAAAACATTCAGTACTTC.

This clonotype was observed a few times. The chain recombines TRBV5-1 with TRBJ1-1; 7 bases are shared with TRBD1. CDR1 and CDR2 (germline): SGHRS, YFSETQ. The CDR3 totals 15 residues. Trimming at V came to 2 bases and at J to 1 base, leaving 5 bases not matched to a gene. The CDR3 region has the DNA TGCGCCAGCAGCTTAGGACAGGTCACGAACACTGAAGCTTTCTTT. It codes for CASSLGQVTNTEAFF.